The rows below give T cell receptor beta chains drawn from one sample of a study of blood T cell repertoires in COVID-19. TCRdb's table, derived via immunoSEQ multiplex PCR, lists solely in-frame clones and lacks some. The sample contains some 100,000 clones, 85% of which appear only once. The source material was peripheral blood. These receptors originate from a man aged 50 to 60 with active or convalescent COVID-19. CDR3s include the opening cysteine and the closing phenylalanine or tryptophan. Fields, in order: V gene, J gene, CDR3 protein.

V gene: TRBV21-1; J gene: TRBJ1-5; CDR3 protein: CASSPRGLDRDQPQHF
V gene: TRBV10-3; J gene: TRBJ2-4; CDR3 protein: CAISESKGKNIQYF
V gene: TRBV21-1; J gene: TRBJ1-5; CDR3 protein: CASSKGRYRNQPQHF
V gene: TRBV2; J gene: TRBJ1-5; CDR3 protein: CASSWTGEGQPQHF
V gene: TRBV4-1; J gene: TRBJ2-7; CDR3 protein: CASSPTTSGSYEQYF
V gene: TRBV2; J gene: TRBJ1-5; CDR3 protein: CASTRIRFSSSNQPQHF
V gene: TRBV6-5; J gene: TRBJ1-4; CDR3 protein: CASSSDRVGEKLFF
V gene: TRBV11-3; J gene: TRBJ2-7; CDR3 protein: CASSRQGRSEQYF
V gene: TRBV12-5; J gene: TRBJ1-1; CDR3 protein: CASGLIGGTEAFF
V gene: TRBV19; J gene: TRBJ1-5; CDR3 protein: CASSITGGDQPQHF
V gene: TRBV27; J gene: TRBJ2-7; CDR3 protein: CASRALADSYEQYF
V gene: TRBV29-1; J gene: TRBJ2-5; CDR3 protein: CSVPPAVQSGTQYF
V gene: TRBV30; J gene: TRBJ1-3; CDR3 protein: CAWGRVSGGNTIYF
V gene: TRBV2; J gene: TRBJ2-7; CDR3 protein: CASRGRTGNNYEQYF
V gene: TRBV11-3; J gene: TRBJ1-2; CDR3 protein: CASSLGSYGYTF
V gene: TRBV10-3; J gene: TRBJ2-2; CDR3 protein: CAISESSGTGELFF
V gene: TRBV5-6; J gene: TRBJ2-3; CDR3 protein: CASSFGTSGSNPDTQYF
V gene: TRBV5-8; J gene: TRBJ2-5; CDR3 protein: CASSLAMEETQYF
V gene: TRBV9; J gene: TRBJ2-1; CDR3 protein: CASSVSAGASYNEQFF
V gene: TRBV18; J gene: TRBJ2-7; CDR3 protein: CASSPDRQGYEQYF